The 25 T cell receptor beta chains listed next were all sequenced from one sample in a study of T cell responses to AZD1222 COVID-19 vaccine. Produced via immunoSEQ multiplex PCR; TCRdb's table is partial and in-frame only. Of about 66,000 clones listed, about 90% are singletons. The sample here was peripheral blood, taken on day 0 of AZD1222 vaccination. Receptors were obtained from an adult in good health.

This rearrangement joins TRBV2 to TRBJ1-2; TRBD1 aligns across 9 bases. Germline trimming cut 4 bases from V and 5 bases from J; bases unmatched to any gene: 8. In germline, CDR1 is SNHLY, CDR2 FYNNEI. CDR3 length equals 15 residues. Written as DNA, the CDR3 is TGTGCCAGCAGTGGGGGGACAGGGAATCGGTATGGCTACACCTTC. It specifies CASSGGTGNRYGYTF.

The V gene is TRBV7-3, the J gene TRBJ2-7; 9 nucleotides align to TRBD2. Looked up from germline, CDR1 is SGHTA and CDR2 is FQGTGA. The V and J ends lost 3 bases and 7 bases, in that order; junction bases with no gene match: 7. The CDR3 has 14 residues. The CDR3 sequence is CASSFGGGASEQYF. Written as DNA, the CDR3 is TGTGCCAGCAGCTTTGGCGGGGGGGCGAGTGAGCAGTACTTC. Together with reference TRBV7-3 and TRBJ2-7, the CDR3 gives the full variable domain: GAGVSQTPSNKVTEKGKYVELRCDPISGHTALYWYRQSLGQGPEFLIYFQGTGAADDSGLPNDRFFAVRPEGSVSTLKIQRTERGDSAVYLCASSFGGGASEQYFGPGTRLTVT.

The CDR3 reads CASSQRGASGANVLTF. CDR3 nucleotides: TGTGCCAGCAGCCAAAGGGGGGCCTCTGGGGCCAACGTCCTGACTTTC. The chain combines TRBV3-1 (or the pseudogene TRBV3-2) with TRBJ2-6; perhaps D is TRBD1 or TRBD2 (6 bases each). The CDR3 length is 16 residues. Germline CDR1 LGHDT, CDR2 YNNKEL (reference sequence). Trimming took off 2 bases at V and 0 bases at J, with 8 bases between the two ends.

V gene TRBV19 combines with J gene TRBJ1-1; D remains ambiguous. There are 13 residues in the CDR3. The germline V gene encodes CDR1 LNHDA and CDR2 SQIVND (reference sequence). Trimming left V 1 base short and J 1 base short, with 4 bases between. The CDR3 spells CASSIGGNTEAFF. CDR3 coding DNA: TGTGCCAGTAGTATAGGGGGGAACACTGAAGCTTTCTTT. The entire variable domain, with the rest obtained from reference TRBV19 and TRBJ1-1, is as follows: DGGITQSPKYLFRKEGQNVTLSCEQNLNHDAMYWYRQDPGQGLRLIYYSQIVNDFQKGDIAEGYSVSREKKESFPLTVTSAQKNPTAFYLCASSIGGNTEAFFGQGTRLTVV.

The V gene is TRBV7-9, the J gene TRBJ2-7; D is perhaps TRBD2 (6 bases). V lost 8 bases, J lost 3 bases, and 14 bases lay in between. The germline gives CDR1 SEHNR, CDR2 FQNEAQ (reference sequence). This CDR3 has 13 residues. CDR3 residues: CASVGGSDYEQYF. Written as DNA, the CDR3 is TGTGCCAGCGTTGGGGGGAGCGACTACGAGCAGTACTTC.

This chain joins TRBV19 and TRBJ2-7, with a tentative D call TRBD1 (6 bases). The CDR3 is 16 residues long. Per the germline V gene, CDR1 is LNHDA and CDR2 is SQIVND (reference sequence). V shed 6 bases and J shed 2 bases, with 20 bases lying between them. Here the CDR3 reads CASSLGLGTPTYEQYF. CDR3 coding DNA: TGTGCCAGTAGCTTAGGTTTGGGGACACCTACCTACGAGCAGTACTTC.

The chain is built from TRBV7-9 and TRBJ1-3; D is uncertain. The germline V and J ends were trimmed by 1 base and 6 bases, with 4 bases remaining between them. This CDR3 spans 12 amino acids. Germline CDR1 SEHNR, CDR2 FQNEAQ (reference sequence). As DNA, the CDR3 is TGTGCCAGCAGCTTAGATCCAAACACCATATATTTT. Translation gives CASSLDPNTIYF.

The CDR3 here is CSVLPRGGRETQYF. The CDR3 nucleotides read TGCAGCGTTCTCCCTCGGGGGGGACGAGAGACCCAGTACTTC. The V gene is TRBV29-1, the J gene TRBJ2-5, with 8 bases that match TRBD2. Per germline, CDR1 SQVTM and CDR2 ANQGSEA. This CDR3 has 14 residues. V shed 5 bases and J 4 bases; nucleotides not matched to a gene: 9.

V is TRBV7-2 and J is TRBJ1-5; the D gene is possibly TRBD1 (6 bases). V lost 1 base to trimming and J lost 5 bases, with 9 bases between them. CDR3 length: 14 residues. Per germline, CDR1 SGHTA and CDR2 FQGNSA. The chain's CDR3 is CASSLEAGDQPQHF. The CDR3 DNA follows: TGTGCCAGCAGCTTAGAGGCAGGGGATCAGCCCCAGCATTTT.

The chain links TRBV24-1 to TRBJ2-1; D ambiguous. This CDR3 region has 14 residues. CDR1 and CDR2 from the germline V gene are KGHDR and SFDVKD. The V gene lost 3 bases and the J gene lost 7 bases, with 12 bases spanning the gap. The DNA for the CDR3 is TGTGCCACCAGTGATGGTGGGGTTCCAAATGAGCAGTTCTTC. Translated, it gives CATSDGGVPNEQFF.

The chain combines TRBV10-3 with TRBJ1-5; D unresolved. The CDR3 contains 16 residues. V was trimmed by 3 bases and J by 3 bases, leaving 15 bases between them. Germline V gene lookup returns CDR1 ENHRY and CDR2 SYGVKD. In nucleotides, the CDR3 is TGTGCCATCAGTGAAGGGTCCAGGATCCCCAATCAGCCCCAGCATTTT. It encodes CAISEGSRIPNQPQHF.

CDR3 DNA: TGTGCCAGCAGCTTGGCAACTAACTATGGCTACACCTTC. It specifies CASSLATNYGYTF. The V gene is TRBV5-8, the J gene TRBJ1-2; no definite D call. CDR3 length equals 13 residues. Deletions cut 0 bases from V and 0 bases from J, with 3 bases between. Germline assignment: CDR1 SGHTS and CDR2 YDEGEE.

V is TRBV6-5 and J is TRBJ2-3, with D hard to call. Germline V gene data show CDR1 as MNHEY and CDR2 as SVGAGI. The CDR3 runs to 14 residues. V was pared by 1 base and J by 3 bases, with 8 bases between. The CDR3 here is CASSYYGWTDTQYF. In DNA form, the CDR3 reads TGTGCCAGCAGTTACTATGGGTGGACAGATACGCAGTATTTT.

This clone was seen a single time. This chain links TRBV5-6 with TRBJ1-4, with a tentative D call TRBD1 (6 bases). Looked up from germline, CDR1 is SGHDT and CDR2 is YYEEEE. This CDR3 contains 15 residues. V was shortened by 4 bases and J by 5 bases, with 15 bases between the two germline ends. The DNA for the CDR3 is TGTGCCAGCAGCCTGGGTGGGGGGACAAATGAAAAACTGTTTTTT. It translates to CASSLGGGTNEKLFF.

V gene TRBV27 combines with J gene TRBJ2-1, with 10 bases matching TRBD1. The CDR3 consists of 13 residues. The germline V gene encodes CDR1 MNHEY and CDR2 SMNVEV (reference sequence). The trim removed 5 bases at V and 7 bases at J, leaving 2 bases unmatched. CDR3 sequence: CASSGTGENEQFF. The CDR3 DNA reads TGTGCCAGCAGTGGGACAGGGGAAAATGAGCAGTTCTTC.

The V and J genes are TRBV30 and TRBJ1-5; TRBD1 might be the D (6 bases). CDR3 size: 14 residues. Trimming left V 3 bases short and J 1 base short, with 10 bases between. Germline lookup yields CDR1 GTSNPN and CDR2 SVGIG (reference sequence). The CDR3 sequence is CAWRGGASNQPQHF. CDR3 DNA: TGTGCCTGGAGGGGGGGGGCAAGCAATCAGCCCCAGCATTTT.

This chain uses TRBV27 with TRBJ2-7; the D gene is possibly TRBD2 (6 bases). CDR1 is MNHEY, CDR2 SMNVEV, per germline (reference sequence). CDR3 length equals 14 residues. Trimming left V 5 bases short and J 2 bases short, with 13 bases between. In DNA form, the CDR3 reads TGTGCCAGCAGTCTCATAGCGGCAACCTACGAGCAGTACTTC. This encodes CASSLIAATYEQYF.

This chain joins TRBV7-8 and TRBJ1-2, with 12 bases aligning to TRBD1. The CDR3 contains 18 residues. In germline, CDR1 is SGHVS, CDR2 FQNEAQ. The trim removed 5 bases at V and 2 bases at J, leaving 12 bases unmatched. CDR3 in DNA: TGTGCCAGCAGCCGAGCGATAGTAGGGACAGGGGGCAACTATGGCTACACCTTC. The encoded protein is CASSRAIVGTGGNYGYTF.

The genes are TRBV24-1 and TRBJ2-1; D gene ambiguous. The V and J ends lost 9 bases and 5 bases respectively, with 10 bases between them. This CDR3 spans 12 amino acids. Per the germline V gene, CDR1 is KGHDR and CDR2 is SFDVKD. CDR3 amino acids: CATGFGHNEQFF. CDR3 sequence (DNA): TGTGCCACCGGTTTTGGTCACAATGAGCAGTTCTTC.

This clone was detected a few times. This rearrangement joins TRBV7-9 to TRBJ1-1; no firm D call. Between the trimmed V and J ends, which lost 2 bases and 3 bases, there was a span of 10 bases. This CDR3 region has 14 residues. The V gene's germline CDR1 is SEHNR and CDR2 FQNEAQ (reference sequence). CDR3 sequence (DNA): TGTGCCAGCAGCTTATCGGGTCGGGACACTGAAGCTTTCTTT. Translated, it gives CASSLSGRDTEAFF.

The chain links TRBV2 to TRBJ2-2; D is possibly TRBD1 or TRBD2 (5 bases each). CDR3 length equals 13 residues. Germline CDR1 reads SNHLY; CDR2 reads FYNNEI. V lost 10 bases and J 6 bases, leaving 15 bases between the germline ends. DNA for the CDR3: TGTGCCAACGGGGACCTGGGGGCCGGGGAGCTGTTTTTT. It is translated as CANGDLGAGELFF.

The chain links TRBV20-1 to TRBJ2-3; D not resolved. The CDR3 is 12 residues long. Germline-derived CDR1 and CDR2 are DFQATT and SNEGSKA (reference sequence). Between the trimmed V and J ends, which lost 3 bases and 6 bases, there was a span of 10 bases. CDR3 bases: TGCAGTGCTAGTCCACGGACGGATACGCAGTATTTT. Protein: CSASPRTDTQYF.

The V gene is TRBV6-6, the J gene TRBJ2-7, with D uncertain. CDR3 length: 13 residues. In germline, CDR1 is MNHNY, CDR2 SVGAGI (reference sequence). Trimming removed 0 bases at V and 4 bases at J, with 7 bases between. CDR3 bases: TGTGCCAGCAGTTACTCGGGCTTTTACGAGCAGTACTTC. As protein: CASSYSGFYEQYF.

This clone appeared once. The chain recombines TRBV5-1 with TRBJ2-2, with D perhaps matching TRBD2 (6 bases). Trimming cost V 2 bases and J 4 bases, with 15 bases left between them. The V gene's germline CDR1 is SGHRS and CDR2 YFSETQ. The CDR3 has 16 residues. The CDR3 protein is CASSFLSGPATGELFF. CDR3 bases: TGCGCCAGCAGCTTCCTCAGCGGGCCAGCCACCGGGGAGCTGTTTTTT. The variable domain in full, completed from reference TRBV5-1 and TRBJ2-2, reads KAGVTQTPRYLIKTRGQQVTLSCSPISGHRSVSWYQQTPGQGLQFLFEYFSETQRNKGNFPGRFSGRQFSNSRSEMNVSTLELGDSALYLCASSFLSGPATGELFFGEGSRLTVL.

The chain uses TRBV15 and TRBJ2-7, with D perhaps TRBD1 (6 bases). Between the trimmed V and J ends, which lost 9 bases and 2 bases, there was a span of 20 bases. The CDR3 consists of 15 residues. Germline V gene data show CDR1 as LNHNV and CDR2 as YYDKDF (reference sequence). The CDR3 spells CATAEDTRDTYEQYF. The CDR3 region has the DNA TGTGCCACAGCAGAGGACACCCGGGACACCTACGAGCAGTACTTC.